This TCR beta chain was recorded in a study of T-cell reconstitution after alpha-beta-depleted transplantation in children. Unique molecular identifiers were incorporated into the prepared TCRbeta library. TCRdb reprocessed the PCR reads via MiXCR and lists one record per CDR3 protein. The table lists about 340,000 distinct CDR3 sequences, about a tenth of them singletons. CDR3 length: 15 residues. The V gene lost 0 bases and the J gene lost 0 bases, with 6 bases spanning the gap. Germline V gives CDR1 LGHNA, CDR2 YSLEER. This clonotype was obtained from a human donor who donated a stem cell graft to a child with acute lymphoblastic leukemia. The specimen comprised PBMCs from the stem cell graft donor, sampled from the stem cell graft. The V call is TRBV4-3, the J call TRBJ2-4; D uncertain. The CDR3 nucleotides are TGCGCCAGCAGCCAAGAAGATCTAGCCAAAAACATTCAGTACTTC. This gives the protein CASSQEDLAKNIQYF.